The present T cell receptor beta chain was sequenced within a study of shared clonotypes between healthy human individuals. Study observations and caveats: Between a handful of donors, naive CD4 clonotypes were shared at a level of about 5.3%. Blood alone was sampled, and tissue repertoires likely differ. Generation probabilities were higher for clonotypes shared across all four sorted-subset donors than for unshared ones.

It was into CD45RA+ naive and CD45RA-negative memory subsets that the CD4+ cells were split. Germline CDR1 and CDR2: MGHRA and YSYEKL. Trimming took off 1 base at V and 2 bases at J, with 11 bases between the two ends. The CDR3 totals 15 residues. As for this clone: Antigen specificity is unknown.

Sequenced by immunoSEQ multiplex PCR; TCRdb stores in-frame clones only, minus some. The sample contains about 2.4 million clones, approximately 93% of which appear only once. This clonotype originated in a man between 18 and 29 years old in good health. Some clones in this sample may be carry-over from other donors' samples. The sample consisted of naive CD4+ T cells from PBMCs. The subset here: CD45RA+ positively selected. This chain links TRBV4-1 with TRBJ2-5; a weak D match, TRBD2 (5 bases). CDR3 bases: TGCGCCAGCAGCCAAGTTGGGCGGACTCAAGAGACCCAGTACTTC. This encodes CASSQVGRTQETQYF.